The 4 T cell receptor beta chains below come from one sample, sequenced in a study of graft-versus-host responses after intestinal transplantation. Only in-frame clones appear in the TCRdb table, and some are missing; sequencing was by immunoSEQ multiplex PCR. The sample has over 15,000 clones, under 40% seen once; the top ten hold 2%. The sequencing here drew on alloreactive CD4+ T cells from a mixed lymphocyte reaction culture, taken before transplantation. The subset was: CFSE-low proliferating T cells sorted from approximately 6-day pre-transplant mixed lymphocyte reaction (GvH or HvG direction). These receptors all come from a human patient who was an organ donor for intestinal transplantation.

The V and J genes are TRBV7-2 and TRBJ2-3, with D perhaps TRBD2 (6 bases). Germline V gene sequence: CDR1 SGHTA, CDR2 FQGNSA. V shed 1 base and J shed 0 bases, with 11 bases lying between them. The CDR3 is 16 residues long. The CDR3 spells CASSLVADLSTDTQYF. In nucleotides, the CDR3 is TGTGCCAGCAGCTTAGTAGCGGACCTTAGCACAGATACGCAGTATTTT. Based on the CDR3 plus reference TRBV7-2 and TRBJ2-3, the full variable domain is GAGVSQSPSNKVTEKGKDVELRCDPISGHTALYWYRQSLGQGLEFLIYFQGNSAPDKSGLPSDRFSAERTGGSVSTLTIQRTQQEDSAVYLCASSLVADLSTDTQYFGPGTRLTVL.

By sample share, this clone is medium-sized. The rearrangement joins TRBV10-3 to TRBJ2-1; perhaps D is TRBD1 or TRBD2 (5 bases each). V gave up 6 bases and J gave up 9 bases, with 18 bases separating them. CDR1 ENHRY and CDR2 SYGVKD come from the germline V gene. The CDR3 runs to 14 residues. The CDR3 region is CAIRGDGRHSEQFF. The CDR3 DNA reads TGTGCCATCAGGGGGGACGGTCGTCATTCTGAGCAGTTCTTC.

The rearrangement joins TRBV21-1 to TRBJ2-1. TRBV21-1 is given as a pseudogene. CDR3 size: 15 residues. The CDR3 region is CASSKGRGARNEQFF. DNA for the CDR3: TGTGCCAGCAGCAAAGGTCGGGGCGCCAGGAATGAGCAGTTCTTC.

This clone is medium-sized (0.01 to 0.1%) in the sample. CDR3 in DNA: TGCGCCAGCAGCTTGGAGCCTAGCGGGAGGGCCTACGAGCAGTACTTC. It encodes CASSLEPSGRAYEQYF. The J gene is TRBJ2-7, the V gene TRBV5-1, with TRBD2 matching 12 bases. Losses at the gene ends were 0 bases for V and 2 bases for J; bases not matched to a gene: 3. This CDR3 spans 16 amino acids. The germline CDR1 and CDR2 sequences are SGHRS and YFSETQ.